This T cell receptor beta chain originates from a study of CD8 T cells in Susac syndrome. Germline CDR1 and CDR2: MDHEN and SYDVKM. This CDR3 comprises 15 residues. V lost 6 bases and J 7 bases, leaving 18 bases between the germline ends. CD8+ and CD4+ T cells circulating in blood were sequenced for TCR beta. Multiple sclerosis controls were treatment-naive patients with stable or active relapsing-remitting disease. TEMRA cells were FACS-enriched and CD8+ and CD4+ T cells negatively isolated. cDNA came from approximately 0.5 to 1 ug RNA primed by random hexamers. Across 54 Vbeta and 13 Jbeta, TCR beta CDR3 was amplified with immunoSEQ multiplex PCR. TCRdb reprocessed the immunoSEQ multiplex PCR reads via MiXCR and lists one record per CDR3 protein. The sample lists 100,000 to 150,000 distinct CDR3 sequences, around 86% seen once, with 0.45% to 0.65% in the top ten.

Sequenced: CD8+ T cells from PBMCs. The J gene is TRBJ1-4, the V gene TRBV28; D not certain. The receptor was isolated from a human donor with multiple sclerosis. The CDR3: CASRPTPREGEKLFF. The DNA of the CDR3 is TGTGCCAGCAGACCAACCCCCCGAGAAGGTGAAAAACTGTTTTTT.